Listed below are T cell receptor beta chains from one sample, sequenced in a study of shared clonotypes between healthy human individuals. Measured with immunoSEQ multiplex PCR; TCRdb has only the in-frame clones, and not every one. Found here are more than 2 million clones, about 94% of them singletons; the top ten hold roughly 0.13%. Sequencing was done on a sample of naive CD4+ T cells sorted from blood. These TCRs come from a young man in good health. Each CDR3 is given with its conserved first and last residue. A D gene is named only where the DNA matches it firmly. Not all rows give a size; the values are once, few, many and, for expanded clones, a class.

clone size,V gene,D gene,J gene,CDR3 protein,CDR3 DNA
-,TRBV6-1,-,TRBJ2-1,CASSQPDRNEQFF,TGTGCCAGCAGTCAGCCGGACAGAAATGAGCAGTTCTTC
-,TRBV12-5,TRBD1,TRBJ1-6,CASGLVQSLRQGGSPLHF,TGTGCTAGTGGTTTGGTACAATCCCTGCGACAGGGTGGTTCACCCCTCCACTTT
-,TRBV28,-,TRBJ1-1,CASSLGTEAFF,TGTGCCAGCAGTTTGGGCACTGAAGCTTTCTTT
-,TRBV7-3,-,TRBJ2-1,CASSPRPHFYNEQFF,TGTGCCAGCAGCCCCAGGCCTCATTTCTACAATGAGCAGTTCTTC
-,TRBV7-9,-,TRBJ2-3,CASELVGGFGTDTQYF,TGTGCCAGTGAGCTCGTGGGAGGATTTGGCACAGATACGCAGTATTTT
once,TRBV27,TRBD2,TRBJ2-3,CASSPWTSLDTDTQYF,TGTGCCAGCAGTCCCTGGACTAGCCTCGACACAGATACGCAGTATTTT
-,TRBV6-1,TRBD1,TRBJ1-2,CASSEALTQGEGYTF,TGTGCCAGCAGTGAAGCGCTCACCCAGGGGGAGGGCTACACCTTC
-,TRBV18,-,TRBJ2-7,CASSPTSGVTYEQYF,TGTGCCAGCTCACCAACATCCGGGGTCACCTACGAGCAGTACTTC
-,TRBV12-2,-,TRBJ1-6,CASPLTLNRVDARSYNSPLHF,TGTGCAAGCCCCCTGACGCTGAACAGGGTAGATGCTCGCTCCTATAATTCACCCCTCCACTTT
-,TRBV7-6,TRBD1,TRBJ2-5,CASSLGTGGGETQYF,TGTGCCAGCAGCCTGGGGACAGGGGGCGGGGAGACCCAGTACTTC
-,TRBV7-6,-,TRBJ2-7,CASSSRGQGGTYEQYF,TGTGCCAGCAGCTCCCGCGGACAGGGAGGGACCTACGAGCAGTACTTC
-,TRBV10-3,TRBD1,TRBJ2-3,CAIRTGATDTQYF,TGTGCCATCAGGACAGGGGCCACAGATACGCAGTATTTT
-,TRBV6-5,-,TRBJ1-6,CASSRQRDNSPLHF,TGTGCCAGCAGCCGACAGAGGGATAATTCACCCCTCCACTTT
-,TRBV5-5,TRBD1,TRBJ2-5,CASSLASGTGQGTQYF,TGTGCCAGCAGCTTGGCCTCCGGGACAGGGCAGGGGACCCAGTACTTC
-,TRBV5-1,-,TRBJ1-4,CASRLATNEKLFF,TGCGCCAGCAGGCTTGCAACTAATGAAAAACTGTTTTTT
-,TRBV5-1,-,TRBJ2-7,CASSLTGPSYEQYF,TGCGCCAGCAGTTTGACCGGGCCCTCCTACGAGCAGTACTTC
-,TRBV5-1,TRBD1,TRBJ2-5,CASSLGPRGYQETQYF,TGCGCCAGCAGCTTGGGCCCCAGGGGGTACCAAGAGACCCAGTACTTC
-,TRBV4-3,-,TRBJ2-1,CASSQEVLASYNEQFF,TGCGCCAGCAGCCAAGAGGTCCTAGCGTCCTACAATGAGCAGTTCTTC
-,TRBV19,-,TRBJ1-1,CASRHREWTWAFF,TGTGCCAGTAGGCACAGGGAGTGGACTTGGGCTTTCTTT
-,TRBV5-6,TRBD1,TRBJ1-2,CASSLEAGGSGYTF,TGTGCCAGCAGCTTGGAGGCAGGGGGTAGCGGCTACACCTTC
-,TRBV7-8,-,TRBJ1-1,CASSFARGTEAFF,TGTGCCAGCAGCTTTGCCAGGGGTACTGAAGCTTTCTTT
-,TRBV7-7,-,TRBJ2-5,CASSLNTIQETQYF,TGTGCTAGCAGCTTAAACACAATCCAAGAGACCCAGTACTTC
-,TRBV28,TRBD1,TRBJ1-1,CASLGDRATEAFF,TGTGCCAGCCTGGGGGACAGGGCCACTGAAGCTTTCTTT
-,TRBV7-9,-,TRBJ2-7,CASSLGAAESYEQYF,TGTGCCAGCAGCTTAGGTGCGGCGGAATCCTACGAGCAGTACTTC
-,TRBV9,-,TRBJ1-1,CASSVGINTEAFF,TGTGCCAGCAGCGTAGGGATTAACACTGAAGCTTTCTTT
-,TRBV5-1,-,TRBJ2-7,CASSSGRAREQYF,TGCGCCAGCAGCTCCGGACGGGCTCGGGAGCAGTACTTC
-,TRBV30,-,TRBJ2-7,CAWSMGSSYEQYF,TGTGCCTGGAGTATGGGCAGTTCCTACGAGCAGTACTTC
-,TRBV19,-,TRBJ1-6,CASSMDSKNSPLHF,TGTGCCAGTAGTATGGACAGCAAAAATTCACCCCTCCACTTT
-,TRBV4-3,-,TRBJ1-2,CASSQADAQTGYGYTF,TGCGCCAGCAGCCAAGCCGACGCCCAGACAGGCTATGGCTACACCTTC
-,TRBV7-2,-,TRBJ1-6,CASSSGTYNSPLHF,TGTGCCAGCAGCTCCGGGACTTATAATTCACCCCTCCACTTT
-,TRBV5-6,-,TRBJ1-3,CASSPRTVSGNTIYF,TGTGCCAGCAGCCCTCGGACTGTCTCTGGAAACACCATATATTTT
-,TRBV7-2,-,TRBJ2-5,CASSVDRETQYF,TGTGCCAGCAGCGTTGACCGGGAGACCCAGTACTTC
-,TRBV12-5,-,TRBJ2-5,CASALSTQYF,TGTGCTAGTGCCCTTAGTACCCAGTACTTC
-,TRBV27,TRBD1,TRBJ1-1,CASGFRTGGLTFGNTEAFF,TGTGCCAGTGGGTTTAGGACAGGCGGACTTACTTTCGGGAACACTGAAGCTTTCTTT
-,TRBV7-9,-,TRBJ1-2,CASSLNQGDGYTF,TGTGCCAGCAGCTTAAACCAAGGGGACGGCTACACCTTC
-,TRBV11-2,TRBD1,TRBJ2-2,CASSLNRGLPGELFF,TGTGCCAGCAGCTTAAACAGGGGGCTACCCGGGGAGCTGTTTTTT
-,TRBV28,-,TRBJ1-2,CVAEANYGYTF,TGTGTGGCAGAAGCTAACTATGGCTACACCTTC
-,TRBV6-1,-,TRBJ1-6,CASRGETGAASPLHF,TGTGCCAGCAGAGGAGAAACAGGCGCGGCTTCACCCCTCCACTTT
-,TRBV7-2,-,TRBJ1-6,CASSSPPGPLHF,TGTGCCAGCAGCTCACCCCCGGGACCCCTCCACTTT
-,TRBV6-5,-,TRBJ2-7,CASSRGNYEQYF,TGTGCCAGCAGTAGGGGAAACTACGAGCAGTACTTC
-,TRBV18,TRBD2,TRBJ2-3,CASSSLAGDTDTQYF,TGTGCCAGCTCATCACTAGCGGGGGACACAGATACGCAGTATTTT
-,TRBV30,TRBD1,TRBJ2-3,CASDRGSTDTQYF,TGTGCCTCGGACAGGGGAAGCACAGATACGCAGTATTTT
-,TRBV30,-,TRBJ1-4,CAWRTVNEKLFF,TGTGCCTGGAGAACAGTGAATGAAAAACTGTTTTTT
-,TRBV6-1,TRBD1,TRBJ1-5,CASSEAHPMGQGTQHF,TGTGCCAGCAGTGAAGCGCACCCTATGGGACAGGGCACCCAGCATTTT
-,TRBV10-2,-,TRBJ1-2,CASSEPDLSGYTF,TGCGCCAGCAGTGAGCCGGACCTTAGCGGCTACACCTTC